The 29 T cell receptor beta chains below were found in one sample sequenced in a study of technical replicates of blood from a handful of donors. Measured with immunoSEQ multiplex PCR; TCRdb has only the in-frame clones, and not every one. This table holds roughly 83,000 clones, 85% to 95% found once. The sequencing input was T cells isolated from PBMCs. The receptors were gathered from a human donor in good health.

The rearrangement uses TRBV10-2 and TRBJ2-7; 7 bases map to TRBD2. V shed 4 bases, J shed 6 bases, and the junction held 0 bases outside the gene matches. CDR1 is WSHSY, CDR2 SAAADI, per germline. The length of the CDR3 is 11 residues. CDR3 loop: CASSASGEQYF. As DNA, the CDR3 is TGCGCCAGCAGTGCTAGCGGCGAGCAGTACTTC.

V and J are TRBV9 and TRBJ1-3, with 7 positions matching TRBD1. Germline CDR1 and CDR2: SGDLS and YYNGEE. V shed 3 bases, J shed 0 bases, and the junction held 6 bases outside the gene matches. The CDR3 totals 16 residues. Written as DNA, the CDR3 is TGTGCCAGCAGCGATATTGGACAGGTCTCTGGAAACACCATATATTTT. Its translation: CASSDIGQVSGNTIYF.

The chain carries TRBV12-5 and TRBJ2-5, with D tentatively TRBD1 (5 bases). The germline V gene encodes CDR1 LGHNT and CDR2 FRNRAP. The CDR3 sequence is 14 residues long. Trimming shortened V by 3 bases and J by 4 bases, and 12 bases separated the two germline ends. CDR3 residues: CASGFPGARETQYF. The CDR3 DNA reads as TGTGCTAGTGGTTTCCCTGGGGCACGAGAGACCCAGTACTTC.

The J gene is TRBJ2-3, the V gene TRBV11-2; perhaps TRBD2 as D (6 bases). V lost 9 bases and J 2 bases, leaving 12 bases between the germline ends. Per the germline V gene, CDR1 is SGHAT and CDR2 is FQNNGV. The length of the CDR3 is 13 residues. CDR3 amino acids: CASTGRFTDTQYF. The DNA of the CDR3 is TGTGCCAGTACCGGGAGATTCACAGATACGCAGTATTTT.

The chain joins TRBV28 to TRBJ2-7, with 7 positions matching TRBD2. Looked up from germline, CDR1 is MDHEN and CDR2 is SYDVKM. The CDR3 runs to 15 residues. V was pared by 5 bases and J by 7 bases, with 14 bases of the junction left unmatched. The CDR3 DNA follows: TGTGCCAGCAGTCCCCGGGACTACCCCTTCGGAGAGCAGTACTTC. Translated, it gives CASSPRDYPFGEQYF.

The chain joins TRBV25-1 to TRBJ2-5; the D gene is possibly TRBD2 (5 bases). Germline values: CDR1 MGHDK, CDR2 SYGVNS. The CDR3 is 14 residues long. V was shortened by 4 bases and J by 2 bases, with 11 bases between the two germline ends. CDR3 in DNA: TGTGCCAGCAGTGCCAACCGGGAACAAGAGACCCAGTACTTC. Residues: CASSANREQETQYF. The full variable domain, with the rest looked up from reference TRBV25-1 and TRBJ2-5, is EADIYQTPRYLVIGTGKKITLECSQTMGHDKMYWYQQDPGMELHLIHYSYGVNSTEKGDLSSESTVSRIRTEHFPLTLESARPSHTSQYLCASSANREQETQYFGPGTRLLVL.

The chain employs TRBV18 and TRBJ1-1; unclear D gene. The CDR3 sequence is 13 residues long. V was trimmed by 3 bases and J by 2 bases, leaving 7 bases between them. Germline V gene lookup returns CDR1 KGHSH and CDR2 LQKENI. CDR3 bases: TGTGCCAGCTCACCGCAGAAAAACACTGAAGCTTTCTTT. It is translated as CASSPQKNTEAFF.

This chain's CDR3 is CASSPGRAYEQYF. As DNA, the CDR3 is TGTGCCAGCTCACCAGGCAGGGCCTACGAGCAGTACTTC. The J gene is TRBJ2-7, the V gene TRBV18, with D perhaps matching TRBD1 (5 bases). Germline CDR1 is KGHSH and CDR2 is LQKENI. V was cut by 2 bases and J by 2 bases, with 7 bases left in between. This CDR3 region has 13 residues.

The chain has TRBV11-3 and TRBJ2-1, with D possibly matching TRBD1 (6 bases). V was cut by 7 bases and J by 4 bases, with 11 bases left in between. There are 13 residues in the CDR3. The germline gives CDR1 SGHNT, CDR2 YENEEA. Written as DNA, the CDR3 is TGTGCCAGCATGAAGGACAGATACAATGAGCAGTTCTTC. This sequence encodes CASMKDRYNEQFF.

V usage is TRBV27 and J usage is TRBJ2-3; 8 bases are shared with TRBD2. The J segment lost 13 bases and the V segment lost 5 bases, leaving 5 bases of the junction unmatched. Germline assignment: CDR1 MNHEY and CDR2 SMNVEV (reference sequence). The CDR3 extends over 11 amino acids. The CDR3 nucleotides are TGTGCCAGCAGTCCCGGGACTAGGAAGTATTTT. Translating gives CASSPGTRKYF.

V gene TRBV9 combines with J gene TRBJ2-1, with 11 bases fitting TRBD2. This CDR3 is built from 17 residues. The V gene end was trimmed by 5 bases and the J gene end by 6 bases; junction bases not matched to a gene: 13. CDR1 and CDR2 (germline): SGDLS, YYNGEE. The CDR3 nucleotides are TGTGCCAGCAGAGAAGAGGGTGGGACTAGCGGTACCAATGAGCAGTTCTTC. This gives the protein CASREEGGTSGTNEQFF.

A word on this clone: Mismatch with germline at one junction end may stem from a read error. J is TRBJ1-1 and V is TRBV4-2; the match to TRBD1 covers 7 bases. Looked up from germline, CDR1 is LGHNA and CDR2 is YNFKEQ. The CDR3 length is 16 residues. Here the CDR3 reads CASSQVGTAMNPEAFF. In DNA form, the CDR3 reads TGTGCCAGCAGCCAAGTAGGGACAGCCATGAACCCTGAAGCTTTCTTT.

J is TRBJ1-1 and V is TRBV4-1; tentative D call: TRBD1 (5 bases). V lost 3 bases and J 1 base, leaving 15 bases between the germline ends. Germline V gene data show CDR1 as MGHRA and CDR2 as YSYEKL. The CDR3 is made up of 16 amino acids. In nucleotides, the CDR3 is TGCGCCAGCAGCCAGGGGGGGGGACGGACGAACACTGAAGCTTTCTTT. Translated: CASSQGGGRTNTEAFF.

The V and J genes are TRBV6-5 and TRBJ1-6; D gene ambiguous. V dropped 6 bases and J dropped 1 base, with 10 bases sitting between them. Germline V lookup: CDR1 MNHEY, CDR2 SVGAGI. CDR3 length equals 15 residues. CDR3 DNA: TGTGCCAGCAGGCTCCCGGGATCCTATAATTCACCCCTCCACTTT. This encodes CASRLPGSYNSPLHF.

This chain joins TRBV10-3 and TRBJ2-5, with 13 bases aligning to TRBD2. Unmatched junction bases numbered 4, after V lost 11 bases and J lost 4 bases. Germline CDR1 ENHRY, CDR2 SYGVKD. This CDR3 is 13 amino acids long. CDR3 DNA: TGTGCCTCCCGACTAGCGGGAGGAGAGACCCAGTACTTC. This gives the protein CASRLAGGETQYF.

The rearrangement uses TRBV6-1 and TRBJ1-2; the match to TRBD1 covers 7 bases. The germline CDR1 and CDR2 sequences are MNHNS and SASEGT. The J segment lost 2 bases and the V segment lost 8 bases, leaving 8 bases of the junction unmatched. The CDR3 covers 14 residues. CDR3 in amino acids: CASGEPGQNYGYTF. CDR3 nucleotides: TGTGCCAGCGGGGAACCGGGACAGAACTATGGCTACACCTTC.

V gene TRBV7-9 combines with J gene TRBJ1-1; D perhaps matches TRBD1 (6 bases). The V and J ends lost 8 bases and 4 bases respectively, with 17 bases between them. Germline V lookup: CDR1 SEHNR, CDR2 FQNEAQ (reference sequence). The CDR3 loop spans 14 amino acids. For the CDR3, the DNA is TGTGCCAGCTCAGCTAGGGGGGGTGTCACTGAAGCTTTCTTT. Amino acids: CASSARGGVTEAFF.

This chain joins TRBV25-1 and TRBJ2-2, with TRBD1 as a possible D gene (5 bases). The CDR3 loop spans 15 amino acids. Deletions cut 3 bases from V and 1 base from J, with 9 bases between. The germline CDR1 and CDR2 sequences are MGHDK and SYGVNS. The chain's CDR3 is CASSERQMNTGELFF. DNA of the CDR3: TGTGCCAGCAGTGAGCGACAGATGAACACCGGGGAGCTGTTTTTT.

Here the CDR3 DNA reads TGCGCCAGCAGCTTGGCTCCGGGTAACTATGGCTACACCTTC. Protein product: CASSLAPGNYGYTF. The gene calls are TRBV5-1 and TRBJ1-2; no clear D. V shed 0 bases and J shed 1 base, with 7 bases lying between them. This CDR3 has 14 residues. Per germline, CDR1 SGHRS and CDR2 YFSETQ.

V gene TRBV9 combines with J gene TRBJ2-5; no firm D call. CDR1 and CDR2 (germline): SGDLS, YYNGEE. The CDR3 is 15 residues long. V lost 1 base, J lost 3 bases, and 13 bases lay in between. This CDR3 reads CASSVSSTTEETQYF. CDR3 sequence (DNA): TGTGCCAGCAGCGTAAGCAGTACTACCGAAGAGACCCAGTACTTC. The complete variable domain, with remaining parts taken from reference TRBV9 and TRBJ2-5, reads DSGVTQTPKHLITATGQRVTLRCSPRSGDLSVYWYQQSLDQGLQFLIQYYNGEERAKGNILERFSAQQFPDLHSELNLSSLELGDSALYFCASSVSSTTEETQYFGPGTRLLVL.

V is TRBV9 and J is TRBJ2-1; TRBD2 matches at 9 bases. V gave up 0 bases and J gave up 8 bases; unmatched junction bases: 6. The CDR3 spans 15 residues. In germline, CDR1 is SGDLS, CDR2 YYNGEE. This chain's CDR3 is CASSVGGGGAHEQFF. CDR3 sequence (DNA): TGTGCCAGCAGCGTAGGGGGCGGGGGGGCCCATGAGCAGTTCTTC.

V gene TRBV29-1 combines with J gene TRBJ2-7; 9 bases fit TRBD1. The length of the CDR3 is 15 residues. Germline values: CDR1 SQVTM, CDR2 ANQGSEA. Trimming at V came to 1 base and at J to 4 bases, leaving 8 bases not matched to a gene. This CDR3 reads CSVEVSRDRDYEQYF. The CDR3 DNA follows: TGCAGCGTTGAAGTCTCCCGGGACAGGGATTACGAGCAGTACTTC.

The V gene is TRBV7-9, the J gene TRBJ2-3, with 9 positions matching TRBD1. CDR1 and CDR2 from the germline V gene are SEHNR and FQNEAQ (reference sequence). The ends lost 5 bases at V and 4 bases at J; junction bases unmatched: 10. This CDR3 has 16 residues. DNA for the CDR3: TGTGCCAGCAGCCCCCCCGGGACAGGGTTACCAGATACGCAGTATTTT. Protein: CASSPPGTGLPDTQYF. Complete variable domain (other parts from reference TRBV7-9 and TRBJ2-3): DTGVSQNPRHKITKRGQNVTFRCDPISEHNRLYWYRQTLGQGPEFLTYFQNEAQLEKSRLLSDRFSAERPKGSFSTLEIQRTEQGDSAMYLCASSPPGTGLPDTQYFGPGTRLTVL.

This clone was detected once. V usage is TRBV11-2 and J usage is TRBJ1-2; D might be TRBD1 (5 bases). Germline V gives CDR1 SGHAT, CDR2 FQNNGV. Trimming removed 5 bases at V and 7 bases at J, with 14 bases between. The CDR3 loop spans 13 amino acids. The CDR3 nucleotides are TGTGCCAGCAGCGGGGAGGTGAGGGGTGGCTACACCTTC. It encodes CASSGEVRGGYTF.

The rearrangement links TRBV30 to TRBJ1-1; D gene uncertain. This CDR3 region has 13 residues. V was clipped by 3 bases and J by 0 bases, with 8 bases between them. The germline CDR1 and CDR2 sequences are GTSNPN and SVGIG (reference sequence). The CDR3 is CAWSAIVNTEAFF. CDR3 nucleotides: TGTGCCTGGAGCGCGATAGTGAACACTGAAGCTTTCTTT.

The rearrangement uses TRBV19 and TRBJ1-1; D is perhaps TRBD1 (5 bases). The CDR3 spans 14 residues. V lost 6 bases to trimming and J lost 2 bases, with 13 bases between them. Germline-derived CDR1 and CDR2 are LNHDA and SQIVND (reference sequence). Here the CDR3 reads CASRSGVVNTEAFF. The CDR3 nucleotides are TGTGCCAGTAGATCGGGGGTAGTTAACACTGAAGCTTTCTTT.

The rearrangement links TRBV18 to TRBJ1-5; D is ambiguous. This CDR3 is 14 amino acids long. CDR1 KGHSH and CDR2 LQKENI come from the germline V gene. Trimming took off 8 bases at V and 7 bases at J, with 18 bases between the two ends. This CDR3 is CASTAGFASQPQHF. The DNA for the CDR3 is TGTGCCAGCACAGCGGGCTTCGCGTCGCAGCCCCAGCATTTT.

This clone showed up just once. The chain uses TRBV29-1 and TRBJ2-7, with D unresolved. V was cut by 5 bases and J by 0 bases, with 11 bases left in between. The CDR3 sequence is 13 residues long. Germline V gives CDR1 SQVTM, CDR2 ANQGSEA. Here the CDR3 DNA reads TGCAGCGTTCTACCGCGGAGCTCCTACGAGCAGTACTTC. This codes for CSVLPRSSYEQYF.

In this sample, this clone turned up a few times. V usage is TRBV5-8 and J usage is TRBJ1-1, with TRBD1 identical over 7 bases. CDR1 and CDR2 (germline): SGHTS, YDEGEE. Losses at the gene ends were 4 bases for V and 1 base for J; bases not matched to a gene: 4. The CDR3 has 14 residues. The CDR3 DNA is TGTGCCAGCAGCATAGGGACAGCGAACACTGAAGCTTTCTTT. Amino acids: CASSIGTANTEAFF.